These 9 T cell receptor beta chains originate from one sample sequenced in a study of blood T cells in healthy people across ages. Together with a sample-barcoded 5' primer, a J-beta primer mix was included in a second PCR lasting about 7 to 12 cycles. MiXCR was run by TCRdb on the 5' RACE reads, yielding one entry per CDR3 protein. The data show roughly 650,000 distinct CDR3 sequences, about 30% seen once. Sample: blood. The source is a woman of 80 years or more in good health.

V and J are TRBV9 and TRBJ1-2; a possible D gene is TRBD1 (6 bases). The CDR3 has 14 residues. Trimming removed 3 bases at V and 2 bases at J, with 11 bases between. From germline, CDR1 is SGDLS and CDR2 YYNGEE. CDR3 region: CASSGGQPNYGYTF. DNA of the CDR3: TGTGCCAGCAGCGGGGGGCAGCCGAACTATGGCTACACCTTC.

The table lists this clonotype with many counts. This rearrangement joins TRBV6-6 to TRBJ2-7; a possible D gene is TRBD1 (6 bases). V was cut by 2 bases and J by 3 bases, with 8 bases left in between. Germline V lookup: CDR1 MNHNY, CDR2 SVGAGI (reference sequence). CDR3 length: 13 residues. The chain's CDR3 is CASSYLGGYEQYF. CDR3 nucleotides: TGTGCCAGCAGTTACCTAGGGGGCTACGAGCAGTACTTC.

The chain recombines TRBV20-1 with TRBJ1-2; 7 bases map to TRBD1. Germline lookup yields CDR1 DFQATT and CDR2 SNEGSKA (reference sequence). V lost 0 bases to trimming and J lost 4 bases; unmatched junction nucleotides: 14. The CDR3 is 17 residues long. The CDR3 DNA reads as TGCAGTGCTAGAGACTTGGGGGGACAGAGAATGCCCTATGGCTACACCTTC. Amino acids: CSARDLGGQRMPYGYTF.

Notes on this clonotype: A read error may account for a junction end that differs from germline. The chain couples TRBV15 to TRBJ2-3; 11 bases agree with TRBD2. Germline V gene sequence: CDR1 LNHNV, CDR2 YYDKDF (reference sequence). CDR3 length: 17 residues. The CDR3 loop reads CTTSRLRTSGSTDTQYF. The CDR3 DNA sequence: TGTACCACCAGCAGACTGAGGACTAGCGGGAGCACAGATACGCAGTATTTT. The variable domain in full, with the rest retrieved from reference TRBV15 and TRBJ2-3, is DAMVIQNPRYQVTQFGKPVTLSCSQTLNHNVMYWYQQKSSQAPKLLFHYYDKDFNNEADTPDNFQSRRPNTSFCFLDIRSPGLGDTAMYLCTTSRLRTSGSTDTQYFGPGTRLTVL.

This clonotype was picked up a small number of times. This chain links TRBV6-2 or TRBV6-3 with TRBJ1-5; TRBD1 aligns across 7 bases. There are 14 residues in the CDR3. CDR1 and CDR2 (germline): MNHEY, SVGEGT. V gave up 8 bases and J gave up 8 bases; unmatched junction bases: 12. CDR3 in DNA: TGTGCCAGCGGGGGACAGCTTAGTTGGGAGCCCCAGCATTTT. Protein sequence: CASGGQLSWEPQHF.

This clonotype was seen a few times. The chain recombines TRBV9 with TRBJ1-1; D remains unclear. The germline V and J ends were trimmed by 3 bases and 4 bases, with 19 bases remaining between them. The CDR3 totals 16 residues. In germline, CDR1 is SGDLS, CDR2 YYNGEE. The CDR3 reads CASSGQGGIAPTEAFF. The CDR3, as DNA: TGTGCCAGCAGCGGCCAAGGAGGTATCGCTCCCACTGAAGCTTTCTTT.

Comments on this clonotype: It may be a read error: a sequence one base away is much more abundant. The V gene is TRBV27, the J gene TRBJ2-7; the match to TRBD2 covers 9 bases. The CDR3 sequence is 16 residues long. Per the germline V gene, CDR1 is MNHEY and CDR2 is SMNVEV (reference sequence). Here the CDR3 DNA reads TGTGCCTGCAGTTCTAAGCGGGGGGTGAGCTCCTACGAGCAGTACTTC. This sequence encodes CACSSKRGVSSYEQYF.

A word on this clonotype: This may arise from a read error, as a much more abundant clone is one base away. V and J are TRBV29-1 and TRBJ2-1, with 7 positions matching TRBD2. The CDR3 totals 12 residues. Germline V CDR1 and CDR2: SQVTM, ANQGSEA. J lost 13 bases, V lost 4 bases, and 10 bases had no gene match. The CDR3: CSVGREGETQFF. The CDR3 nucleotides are TGCAGCGTTGGAAGGGAGGGAGAGACCCAGTTCTTC.

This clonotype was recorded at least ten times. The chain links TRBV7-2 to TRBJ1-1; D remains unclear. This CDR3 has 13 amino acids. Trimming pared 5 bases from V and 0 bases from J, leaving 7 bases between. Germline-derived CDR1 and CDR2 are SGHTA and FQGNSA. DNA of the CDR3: TGTGCCAGCAGCGAACGGATGAACACTGAAGCTTTCTTT. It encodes CASSERMNTEAFF.